This is a list of T cell receptor beta chains from one sample in a study of tumor-infiltrating lymphocytes in primary liver carcinoma. TCRdb fed the multiplex PCR reads into MiXCR, producing one record per CDR3 protein. The sample gives almost 200,000 distinct CDR3 sequences, 65% of which show up once; 5.5% to 9% is in the top ten. The sample taken for sequencing was peripheral blood. The receptors come from an older woman with primary liver carcinoma and hepatitis B virus infection. Each CDR3 is given without its conserved first and last residue.

>TRBV6-6|TRBJ1-5
ASSRDQPQH
>TRBV11-2|TRBJ2-6
ASSWVPSGANVLT
>TRBV14|TRBJ2-5
ASSHLQGPQETQY
>TRBV29-1|TRBJ2-5
SVGQGQPQETQY
>TRBV11-2|TRBJ2-3
ASSLRGLVGATDTQY
>TRBV5-1|TRBJ2-2
ASSSGTYTGELF
>TRBV11-2|TRBJ2-3
AISLEVGGYGDTQY
>TRBV20-1|TRBJ2-2
SASRDLGELF
>TRBV6-1|TRBJ2-1
ASSLVAGGHEQF
>TRBV11-2|TRBJ2-7
ANSLVTWTPQEY
>TRBV11-2|TRBJ2-1
ASSPPGGYDEQF
>TRBV11-2|TRBJ2-1
ARGLYLTGGGDERF
>TRBV4-2|TRBJ2-1
ASSQDPKNNELF
>TRBV6-5|TRBJ1-1
ASSYGTRDLRAF
>TRBV11-2|TRBJ2-2
ASRLWVGTSGGPGELF
>TRBV11-3|TRBJ2-1
ASSFNGQRARNEQF
>TRBV11-3|TRBJ2-7
ASCQYSGGGYEQY
>TRBV12-5|TRBJ1-2
ASGLAPGPGAPVAYGYT
>TRBV7-3|TRBJ1-4
ARSLMRRGLF
>TRBV29-1|TRBJ2-7
SVAGQGASYEQY
>TRBV6-5|TRBJ2-3
ASSPYTDTQC
>TRBV11-2|TRBJ2-1
ASSLGFLGDYSEQF
>TRBV29-1|TRBJ2-2
GVGASGSVWTRELF
>TRBV28|TRBJ2-1
ASSLLVASGRIYNQQF
>TRBV5-1|TRBJ2-2
ASSLVPVTVAPTGELF
>TRBV11-3|TRBJ1-4
ASSRAGQGLNEKLL
>TRBV6-4|TRBJ2-1
ANSGLEGHEQF
>TRBV28|TRBJ1-2
ANTVVGGGDGYT
>TRBV11-2|TRBJ2-7
AGSFYGAEGSSYEQY
>TRBV12-3/TRBV12-4|TRBJ1-4
VSSLGQGTLGEKLF
>TRBV11-2|TRBJ2-1
ANSFLRRRDPKQF
>TRBV5-4|TRBJ2-7
ASSTWTSGTYGQY
>TRBV6-2/TRBV6-3|TRBJ1-6
ASSWTPYNSPLH
>TRBV29-1|TRBJ2-3
SVGLDTQY
>TRBV29-1|TRBJ2-1
SVGGLPYNEQF
>TRBV6-1|TRBJ1-4
ASSTTTRFNEELF
>TRBV6-1|TRBJ2-5
ASRCVLAQGETQY
>TRBV7-8|TRBJ1-6
ASSLVSNNSPLH
>TRBV29-1|TRBJ2-5
SVGAGTGFWTQY
>TRBV5-1|TRBJ2-7
ASSLAGTGSRGGYEQY
>TRBV18|TRBJ2-1
ASSPRPKSSYNEQF
>TRBV6-5|TRBJ2-1
ASSCSMGGQQF
>TRBV7-9|TRBJ1-2
AIQWKTSCGYT
>TRBV6-1|TRBJ1-3
ASSEQGLRDTIY
>TRBV4-2|TRBJ1-4
VCSLYGGTVGKLF
>TRBV11-1|TRBJ2-3
ASSFIGTDTQY
>TRBV6-2/TRBV6-3|TRBJ2-3
ASSSALANTQY
>TRBV11-1|TRBJ2-7
ASSADWAEQY
>TRBV11-1|TRBJ2-7
ASSLGLAREQY
>TRBV11-2|TRBJ2-1
ASGLRGQGE
>TRBV5-1|TRBJ2-3
ASSLYSGNARDTQY